This TCR beta chain was obtained from a study of T cells after posttransplantation cyclophosphamide. The ends lost 5 bases at V and 3 bases at J; junction bases unmatched: 7. CDR3 length equals 15 residues. Germline loops: CDR1 SGHTA, CDR2 FQGNSA. This clone was observed a handful of times. Its antigen is not known. The assay was immunoSEQ multiplex PCR, and TCRdb's table has in-frame clones only and misses some. The sample includes more than 15,000 clones, about nine tenths seen only once; the top ten take around 3.8%. Controls had myeloablative marrow grafts with methotrexate and calcineurin inhibitor, sampled at 1 year. Findings and caveats of the study: Blood and skin or GI T cell repertoires showed limited TRB overlap.

The material was PBMCs, obtained after an allogeneic stem cell transplant with a calcineurin inhibitor and methotrexate. The chain combines TRBV7-2 with TRBJ1-3, with 7 bases fitting TRBD1. The TCR comes from a male patient aged 50 to 59 who received an allogeneic stem cell transplant from an unrelated donor, was CMV-positive, and had chronic GVHD only. Some of the T cells might come from the graft donor. The CDR3 reads CASSTTGVGGNTIYF. CDR3 nucleotide sequence: TGTGCCAGCAGCACCACAGGGGTTGGTGGAAACACCATATATTTT.